This record looks at one TCR beta chain sequence and its context. Produced via immunoSEQ multiplex PCR; TCRdb's table is partial and in-frame only. The sample yields fewer than 250,000 clones, approximately 83% seen once. The record originates from a study of blood T cell repertoires in COVID-19. Study at large: Nucleic acid was either cDNA or gDNA, and it came from T cells, B-cell-depleted T cells, or PBMCs.

Germline CDR1 SGHTA, CDR2 FQGNSA. V lost 3 bases, J lost 1 base, and 6 bases lay in between. This CDR3 comprises 13 residues. Clinical history as reported by participants underpinned cohort assignment. Exposed participants came across a COVID-19 case within 2 weeks before study entry. What was sequenced was PBMCs or T cells enriched from blood (not recorded which). This TCR derives from a woman aged 45-60 years who had been exposed to COVID-19. V gene TRBV7-2 combines with J gene TRBJ1-1, with D unclear. For the CDR3, the DNA is TGTGCCAGCAGCTTTGTCGGGAACACTGAAGCTTTCTTT. Translated: CASSFVGNTEAFF.